The rows below give T cell receptor beta chains drawn from one sample of a study of response to subunit inactivated influenza vaccine. TCRdb processed the RT-PCR reads anew with MiXCR; each CDR3 protein has one entry. The data contain about 190,000 distinct CDR3 sequences, around 15% of them seen just once; the ten biggest clones take up approximately 30%. Sequences were derived from CD8+ T cells sorted from PBMCs, sampled about 5 days after vaccination. These receptors were obtained from a man between 50 and 59 years old who received an inactivated influenza vaccine. CDR3s include the opening cysteine and the closing phenylalanine or tryptophan. A D gene is named only where the DNA matches it firmly. The size of a clone is reported for some rows only, either as once, few or many, or as a class for expanded clones.

cdr3_length | clone_size | j_call | v_call | d_call | cdr3_nt | cdr3_aa
14 | NA | TRBJ2-7 | TRBV7-9 | NA | TGTGCCAGCAGCCACCCGGACCGCTCCCACGAGCAGTACTTC | CASSHPDRSHEQYF
16 | NA | TRBJ2-2 | TRBV11-2 | TRBD2 | TGTGCCAGCAGCTGGAGACTAGCGGGGGATACCGGGGAGCTGTTTTTT | CASSWRLAGDTGELFF
14 | many | TRBJ2-7 | TRBV12-3/TRBV12-4 | TRBD2 | TGTGCCAGCAGTCCCGGGACTAGCGGGACCGAGCAGTACTTC | CASSPGTSGTEQYF
13 | NA | TRBJ2-5 | TRBV15 | NA | TGTGCCACCAGCAGAGACGGTAAAGCAACCCAGTACTTC | CATSRDGKATQYF
15 | NA | TRBJ2-5 | TRBV20-1 | TRBD2 | TGCAGTGCTAGAGATGGGACTAGATCGGGGGAGACCCAGTACTTC | CSARDGTRSGETQYF
16 | few | TRBJ2-7 | TRBV7-6 | NA | TGTGCCAGCAGCTTATCGGGGGGCCCGTTCCCCTACGAGCAGTACTTC | CASSLSGGPFPYEQYF
18 | NA | TRBJ1-1 | TRBV7-4 | TRBD1 | TGTGCCAGCAGCCCCGTCCCGGGACAGGGGACAAATAACACTGAAGCTTTCTTT | CASSPVPGQGTNNTEAFF
14 | few | TRBJ2-7 | TRBV9 | TRBD1 | TGTGCCAGCTCTCCGACCGGGACAGGTAACGAGCAGTACTTC | CASSPTGTGNEQYF
16 | few | TRBJ2-3 | TRBV6-5 | NA | TGTGCCAGCAGTTACGAGGACTCGACGGGCACAGATACGCAGTATTTT | CASSYEDSTGTDTQYF
11 | NA | TRBJ1-1 | TRBV6-5 | TRBD1 | TGTGCCAGCACAAGGGACAGTGAAGCTTTCTTT | CASTRDSEAFF
13 | NA | TRBJ1-1 | TRBV20-1 | NA | TGCAGTGCTAGTAGGGGCAGGCACACTGAAGCTTTCTTT | CSASRGRHTEAFF
15 | few | TRBJ1-1 | TRBV9 | NA | TGTGCCAGCAGCGTAGGCGGAGGGGCTGGGTCTGAAGCTTTCTTT | CASSVGGGAGSEAFF
17 | NA | TRBJ2-5 | TRBV6-5 | TRBD2 | TGTGCCAGCAGTTACTCTAGGGTAGCGGGGGGAAGTGAGACCCAGTACTTC | CASSYSRVAGGSETQYF
16 | NA | TRBJ2-3 | TRBV28 | NA | TGTGCCAGCAGTCCCCTCACTGGTCGTAGCACAGATACGCAGTATTTT | CASSPLTGRSTDTQYF
17 | many | TRBJ2-3 | TRBV7-9 | TRBD1 | TGTGCCAGCAGCTCCCGGGTCAAACAGGGGAACGAGGATACGCAGTATTTT | CASSSRVKQGNEDTQYF
17 | few | TRBJ2-5 | TRBV3-1 | TRBD2 | TGTGCCAGCAGCCAGGGGGGCATACTAGCGGCCCAAGAGACCCAGTACTTC | CASSQGGILAAQETQYF
13 | many | TRBJ2-7 | TRBV5-6 | NA | TGTGCCAGCAGCTTGGGACGGCACTACGAGCAGTACTTC | CASSLGRHYEQYF
17 | few | TRBJ2-1 | TRBV7-2 | NA | TGTGCCAGCAGCTTAGTAGGGCTAGAGGGGTGGTCCAATGAGCAGTTCTTC | CASSLVGLEGWSNEQFF
13 | many | TRBJ1-1 | TRBV7-9 | NA | TGTGCCAGCAGCTCAGGGGCGGGTACTGAAGCTTTCTTT | CASSSGAGTEAFF
13 | NA | TRBJ1-5 | TRBV20-1 | TRBD1 | TGCAGTGCTAGGGACAGGGCCCATCAGCCCCAGCATTTT | CSARDRAHQPQHF
16 | few | TRBJ2-6 | TRBV12-3/TRBV12-4 | NA | TGTGCCAGCAGTTTTTACCAGAACTCTGGGGCCAACGTCCTGACTTTC | CASSFYQNSGANVLTF
13 | NA | TRBJ1-1 | TRBV25-1 | NA | TGTGCCAGCAGTGAATTCGTCCCAGGGGAAGCTTTCTTT | CASSEFVPGEAFF